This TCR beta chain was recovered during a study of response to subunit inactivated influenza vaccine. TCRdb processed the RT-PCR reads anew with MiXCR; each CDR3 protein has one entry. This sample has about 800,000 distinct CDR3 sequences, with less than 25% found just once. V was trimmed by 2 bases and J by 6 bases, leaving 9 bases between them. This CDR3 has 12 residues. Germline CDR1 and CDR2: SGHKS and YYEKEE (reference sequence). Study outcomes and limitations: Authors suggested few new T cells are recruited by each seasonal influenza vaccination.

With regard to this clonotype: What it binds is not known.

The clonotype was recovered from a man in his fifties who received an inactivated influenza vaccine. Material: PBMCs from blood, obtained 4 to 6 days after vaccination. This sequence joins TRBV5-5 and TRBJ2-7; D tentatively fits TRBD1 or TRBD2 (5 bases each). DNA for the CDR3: TGTGCCAGCAGCTTCGAGGGGAGCGAGCAGTACTTC. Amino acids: CASSFEGSEQYF.